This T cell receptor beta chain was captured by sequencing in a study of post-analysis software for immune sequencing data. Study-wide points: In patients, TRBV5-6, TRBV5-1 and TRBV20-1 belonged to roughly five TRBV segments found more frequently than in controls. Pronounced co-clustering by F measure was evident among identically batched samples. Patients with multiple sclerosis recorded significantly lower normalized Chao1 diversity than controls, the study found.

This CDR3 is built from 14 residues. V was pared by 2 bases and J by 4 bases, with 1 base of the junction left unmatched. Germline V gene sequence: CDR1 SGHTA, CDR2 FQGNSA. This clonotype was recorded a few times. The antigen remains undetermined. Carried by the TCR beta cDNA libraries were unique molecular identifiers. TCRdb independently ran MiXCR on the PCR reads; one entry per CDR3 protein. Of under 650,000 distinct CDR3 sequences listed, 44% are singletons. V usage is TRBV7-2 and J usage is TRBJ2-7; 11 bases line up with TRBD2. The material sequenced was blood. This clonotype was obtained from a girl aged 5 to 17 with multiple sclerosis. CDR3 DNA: TGTGCCAGCAGCTTACTAGCGGGGGGTTACGAGCAGTACTTC. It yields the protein CASSLLAGGYEQYF. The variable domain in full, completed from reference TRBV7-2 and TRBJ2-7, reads GAGVSQSPSNKVTEKGKDVELRCDPISGHTALYWYRQSLGQGLEFLIYFQGNSAPDKSGLPSDRFSAERTGGSVSTLTIQRTQQEDSAVYLCASSLLAGGYEQYFGPGTRLTVT.